A single sample is the source of the 11 T cell receptor beta chains below, sequenced in a study of post-analysis software for immune sequencing data. Unique-molecular-identifier-tagged TCR beta cDNA libraries were used. In TCRdb, the PCR reads were re-called with MiXCR into one record per CDR3 protein. The sample holds some 370,000 distinct CDR3 sequences, approximately 38% seen once. Their specific antigens are unknown. Study-wide findings and caveats: In patients, TRBV5-6, TRBV5-1 and TRBV20-1 belonged to roughly 5 TRBV segments found more frequently than in controls.

The sample comprised blood. These receptor sequences come from a girl aged 5-17 years with multiple sclerosis.

The chain is built from TRBV7-9 and TRBJ2-5; 7 nucleotides line up with TRBD1. V dropped 5 bases and J dropped 6; count of bases not matched to a gene: 9. Per the germline V gene, CDR1 is SEHNR and CDR2 is FQNEAQ (reference sequence). The CDR3 is made up of 14 amino acids. CDR3 residues: CASSLGTALQTQYF. Written as DNA, the CDR3 is TGTGCCAGCAGCCTCGGGACAGCGCTGCAGACCCAGTACTTC.

A remark on this clonotype: Germline and junction disagree at one end, which may indicate a read error. The chain couples TRBV7-9 to TRBJ1-5, with 7 bases aligning to TRBD1. This CDR3 contains 15 residues. Germline CDR1 is SEHNR and CDR2 is FQNEAQ (reference sequence). The CDR3 is CTSSPGGISNQPQHF. Here the CDR3 DNA reads TGTACCAGCAGCCCAGGGGGGATTAGCAATCAGCCCCAGCATTTT.

This clonotype was seen a few times. The J gene is TRBJ1-2, the V gene TRBV7-2, with TRBD1 as a possible D gene (5 bases). V was pared by 4 bases and J by 4 bases, with 10 bases between. The germline V gene has CDR1 SGHTA and CDR2 FQGNSA. The CDR3 sequence is 13 residues long. The CDR3 sequence is CASSSGHLYGYTF. CDR3 in DNA: TGTGCCAGCAGCTCCGGACACCTCTATGGCTACACCTTC.

This clonotype was seen a handful of times. The gene calls are TRBV6-5 and TRBJ2-7; D possibly corresponds to TRBD2 (5 bases). CDR1 and CDR2 from the germline V gene are MNHEY and SVGAGI. This CDR3 comprises 12 residues. Trimming pared 6 bases from V and 4 bases from J, leaving 10 bases between. The CDR3 loop reads CASRTGLYEQYF. For the CDR3, the DNA is TGTGCCAGCAGGACGGGGTTGTACGAGCAGTACTTC.

The J gene is TRBJ1-1, the V gene TRBV12-3 or TRBV12-4; D perhaps matches TRBD1 (5 bases). Trimming stripped 7 bases from V and 0 bases from J, with 12 bases between. This CDR3 region has 14 residues. CDR3 nucleotide sequence: TGTGCCAGCACCCTGGGGGAACTGAACACTGAAGCTTTCTTT. Translating gives CASTLGELNTEAFF.

This clonotype was observed a few times. The V call is TRBV24-1, the J call TRBJ2-1; 9 bases fit TRBD2. The CDR3 loop spans 14 amino acids. V lost 8 bases to trimming and J lost 8 bases; unmatched junction nucleotides: 9. CDR1 and CDR2 (germline): KGHDR, SFDVKD. CDR3: CATTGTSRPDEQFF. CDR3 DNA: TGTGCCACCACAGGGACTAGCCGTCCCGATGAGCAGTTCTTC.

This clonotype turned up a few times. The chain couples TRBV7-2 to TRBJ2-3; D is perhaps TRBD2 (7 bases). V shed 5 bases and J shed 0 bases, with 18 bases lying between them. This CDR3 region has 17 residues. Germline V CDR1 and CDR2: SGHTA, FQGNSA. CDR3 coding DNA: TGTGCCAGCAGCCAACCCTGGCGGGGGCCGAGCACAGATACGCAGTATTTT. Translation gives CASSQPWRGPSTDTQYF.

V gene TRBV12-3 or TRBV12-4 combines with J gene TRBJ1-1; D call uncertain. The CDR3 consists of 13 residues. Deletions cut 7 bases from V and 5 bases from J, with 14 bases between. The CDR3: CASILDLGTEAFF. In nucleotides, the CDR3 is TGTGCCAGCATCTTAGACCTGGGGACTGAAGCTTTCTTT.

The V and J genes are TRBV27 and TRBJ2-7, with a tentative D call TRBD1 (6 bases). CDR1 is MNHEY and CDR2 is SMNVEV in the germline V gene (reference sequence). Trimming pared 7 bases from V and 7 bases from J, leaving 23 bases between. This CDR3 has 15 residues. The CDR3 nucleotides are TGTGCCAGCAAACAGGGTCGTTCCTGGGTGGGGGAGCAGTACTTC. Translation gives CASKQGRSWVGEQYF.

The chain recombines TRBV4-2 with TRBJ1-2; D unclear. The CDR3 contains 19 residues. CDR1 and CDR2 from the germline V gene are LGHNA and YNFKEQ. V gave up 2 bases and J gave up 5 bases, with 27 bases separating them. The CDR3 DNA reads TGTGCCAGCAGCCAACAATCGTCTCCAGGACCTGGGCGATGGTATGGCTACACCTTC. It yields the protein CASSQQSSPGPGRWYGYTF.

Details on this clonotype: Relative to the germline gene, one junction end is altered; a read error may explain this. This chain connects TRBV9 to TRBJ2-5, with 12 bases identical to TRBD2. The CDR3 length is 19 residues. Germline V lookup: CDR1 SGDLS, CDR2 YYNGEE. The CDR3 loop is CASSDSGDTSGGPQEAQYF. DNA for the CDR3: TGTGCCAGCAGCGACTCAGGGGACACTAGCGGGGGGCCCCAAGAGGCCCAGTACTTC.